A single T cell receptor (beta chain) is shown here with its context. Its antigen is still unknown. These data belong to a study of T cell responses to AZD1222 COVID-19 vaccine. Libraries were prepared by immunoSEQ multiplex PCR; TCRdb keeps only in-frame clonotypes and omits some of them. The sample has about 120,000 clones; 85% to 95% are singletons. The CDR3 sequence is 14 residues long. Deletions cut 5 bases from V and 4 bases from J, with 14 bases between. CDR1 MDHEN and CDR2 SYDVKM come from the germline V gene. General study findings and limits: The reported proportion of spike-specific TCRs targeting unmutated variant regions was nearly half. Donors, mostly white British, included more females; clonal diversity was possibly underestimated. Spike-wide coverage was observed for vaccine-associated CD4 TCRs, with dominant responses at 160-218 and 743-854.

The material was peripheral blood, obtained on day 0 of AZD1222 vaccination. The TCR comes from an adult in good health. The chain joins TRBV28 to TRBJ1-2; D perhaps matches TRBD1 (6 bases). The CDR3 region has the DNA TGTGCCAGCAGTCGACAGGTGTTTGCCTATGGCTACACCTTC. Translating gives CASSRQVFAYGYTF.